The sequence of this T cell receptor (beta chain) was determined in a study of shared clonotypes between healthy human individuals. Only CD45RO-negative cells positively selected for CCR7 counted as naive CD8 cells, so terminally differentiated effector memory CD45RA+ cells were excluded. Free of recent acute infections or vaccinations, the donors were healthy HIV-negative adults. Measured with immunoSEQ multiplex PCR; TCRdb has only the in-frame clones, and not every one. The profile covers around 1,900,000 clones, with 85% to 95% appearing a single time and less than 2% taken by the ten largest. The CDR3 has 16 residues. Germline V gene lookup returns CDR1 SGDLS and CDR2 YYNGEE. With 0 bases removed from V and 2 bases from J, the gap between germline ends came to 14 bases.

The receptor was isolated from a man aged 18 to 35 in good health. Some clones in this sample may be carry-over from other donors' samples. Sequenced input: naive CD8+ T cells from PBMCs. The chain is built from TRBV9 and TRBJ1-2; D is undetermined. CDR3 region: CASSVATLSGNYGYTF. CDR3 DNA sequence: TGTGCCAGCAGCGTAGCTACCCTCTCAGGAAACTATGGCTACACCTTC.